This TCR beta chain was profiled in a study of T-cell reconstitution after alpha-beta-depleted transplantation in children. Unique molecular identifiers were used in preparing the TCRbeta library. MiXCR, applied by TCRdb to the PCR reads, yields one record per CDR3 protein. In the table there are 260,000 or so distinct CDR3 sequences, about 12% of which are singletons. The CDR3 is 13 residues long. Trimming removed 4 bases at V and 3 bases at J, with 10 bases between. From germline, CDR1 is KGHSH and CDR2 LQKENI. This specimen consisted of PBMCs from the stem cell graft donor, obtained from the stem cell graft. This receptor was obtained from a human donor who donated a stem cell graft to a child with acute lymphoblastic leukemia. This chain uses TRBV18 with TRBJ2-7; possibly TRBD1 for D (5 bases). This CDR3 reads CASSLTRDYEQYF. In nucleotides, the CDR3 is TGTGCCAGCTCACTTACCAGGGACTACGAGCAGTACTTC.